This TCR beta chain originates from a study of CXCR3-negative and CXCR3-positive naive CD8 T cells. Study-wide results and limits: No difference in surface CD5 was seen between naive subsets, and TCR strength was inferred from TRB CDR3 properties. In CXCR3-positive naive cells, the TRB CDR3s were more hydrophobic than in CXCR3-negative naive cells.

The CDR3 consists of 13 residues. The germline gives CDR1 MNHEY, CDR2 SVGEGT. To note about this clonotype: Its specificity is unknown.

Triplicate sorts of 300,000 cells per CD8+ subset. Preparation of TRB cDNA libraries relied on 5' RACE carrying UMI labels. TCRdb reprocessed the 5' RACE reads, with one entry per CDR3 protein and no DNA. Here the sample table reports 20,000 to 30,000 distinct CDR3 sequences. The material sequenced was naive CXCR3- CD8+ T cells from blood. Noted subset: CD45RO-CCR7+CD27+CD95- naive CD8+ T cells lacking CXCR3 (TNR3-). The sequence came from a human donor in good health. Some clones in this sample may be carry-over from other donors' samples. The chain couples TRBV6-2 or TRBV6-3 to TRBJ1-1. The CDR3: CASSYEGWTEAFF.